Listed below are T cell receptor beta chains from one sample, sequenced in a study of T cells in Graves' hyperthyroidism and ophthalmopathy. TCRdb re-derived calls from the multiplex PCR reads in MiXCR, one entry per CDR3 protein. In the table there are under 400,000 distinct CDR3 sequences, 15% to 20% of which are singletons. Material: blood. Receptor source: a woman between 45 and 65 years old with Graves' hyperthyroidism. Each CDR3 is given with its conserved first and last residue. The D gene is left open where the match is weak. The size of a clone is reported for some rows only, either as once, few or many, or as a class for expanded clones.

NA	TRBV6-1	TRBJ1-6	NA	CASTYRNSPLHF	TGTGCCAGCACCTACAGGAATTCACCCCTCCACTTT
few	TRBV5-1	TRBJ1-6	TRBD1	CASSYHGQGDGYNSPLHF	TGCGCCAGCAGCTACCATGGACAGGGGGACGGGTATAATTCACCCCTCCACTTT
few	TRBV7-9	TRBJ2-1	NA	CASSPRMGSSYNEQFF	TGTGCCAGCAGCCCAAGGATGGGAAGCTCCTACAATGAGCAGTTCTTC
few	TRBV3-1	TRBJ2-1	TRBD2	CASSQPSGRNEQFF	TGTGCCAGCAGCCAACCTAGCGGGAGGAATGAGCAGTTCTTC
many	TRBV3-1	TRBJ1-4	NA	CASSQVGSNEKLFF	TGTGCCAGCAGCCAAGTGGGATCCAATGAAAAACTGTTTTTT
many	TRBV20-1	TRBJ2-1	TRBD2	CSAFLAGGGEQFF	TGCAGTGCTTTCCTAGCGGGGGGGGGTGAGCAGTTCTTC
NA	TRBV9	TRBJ2-1	NA	CASSPGEGTVSNEQFF	TGTGCCAGCAGCCCCGGCGAGGGGACGGTTTCCAATGAGCAGTTCTTC
many	TRBV20-1	TRBJ1-1	NA	CSARVRNTEAFF	TGCAGTGCCAGGGTTCGGAACACTGAAGCTTTCTTT
many	TRBV5-1	TRBJ2-3	NA	CASSLGQDTDTQYF	TGCGCCAGCAGCTTGGGCCAGGACACAGATACGCAGTATTTT
few	TRBV7-6	TRBJ2-7	NA	CASSLSPATYEQYF	TGTGCCAGCAGCTTAAGTCCAGCGACCTACGAGCAGTACTTC
many	TRBV11-3	TRBJ2-3	NA	CASKGVGNTQYF	TGTGCCAGCAAGGGGGTGGGAAACACGCAGTATTTT
NA	TRBV30	TRBJ1-4	NA	CAWSVRGEKLFF	TGTGCCTGGAGTGTCAGGGGCGAAAAACTGTTTTTT
NA	TRBV20-1	TRBJ2-4	NA	CSAREGVGKNIQYF	TGCAGTGCTAGAGAGGGGGTCGGAAAAAACATTCAGTACTTC
many	TRBV6-1	TRBJ2-1	TRBD2	CASSEKGTSAEQFF	TGTGCCAGCAGTGAAAAAGGGACTAGTGCTGAGCAGTTCTTC
few	TRBV30	TRBJ1-2	TRBD1	CAWKRWDSMYGYTF	TGTGCCTGGAAGCGCTGGGACAGCATGTATGGCTACACCTTC
many	TRBV28	TRBJ1-5	NA	CASSPGSPTSNQPQHF	TGTGCCAGCAGTCCGGGATCCCCCACTAGCAATCAGCCCCAGCATTTT
NA	TRBV6-1	TRBJ2-1	NA	CASSESLRGPYNEQFF	TGTGCCAGCAGTGAATCTTTGCGGGGGCCCTACAATGAGCAGTTCTTC
many	TRBV28	TRBJ1-5	TRBD1	CASSFGGQGSAKQPQHF	TGTGCCAGCAGTTTTGGGGGACAGGGAAGCGCAAAGCAGCCCCAGCATTTT
NA	TRBV20-1	TRBJ1-5	NA	CSARGGFSQPQHF	TGCAGTGCTAGAGGGGGTTTCAGTCAGCCCCAGCATTTT
few	TRBV28	TRBJ1-2	NA	CATGGDTF	TGTGCCACGGGAGGGGACACCTTC
NA	TRBV7-7	TRBJ2-7	NA	CASSPGRPPGEQYF	TGTGCTAGCAGCCCTGGGAGACCGCCTGGGGAGCAGTACTTC
many	TRBV11-2	TRBJ2-2	NA	CASSLGYNGELFF	TGTGCCAGCAGCTTAGGATATAACGGGGAGCTGTTTTTT
NA	TRBV7-8	TRBJ2-7	NA	CASSLAGSEQYF	TGTGCCAGCAGCTTAGCTGGCTCCGAGCAGTACTTC
NA	TRBV2	TRBJ1-2	NA	CASSADPARGYGYTF	TGTGCCAGCAGTGCGGACCCGGCTAGGGGCTATGGCTACACCTTC
many	TRBV7-9	TRBJ2-1	TRBD2	CASSLAAAGASYNEQFF	TGTGCCAGCAGCTTAGCTGCAGCGGGAGCGTCCTACAATGAGCAGTTCTTC
NA	TRBV4-2	TRBJ2-3	TRBD2	CASSRTGAGGGGTDTQYF	TGTGCCAGCTCCAGAACCGGAGCGGGGGGGGGTGGCACAGATACGCAGTATTTT
few	TRBV11-2	TRBJ1-2	TRBD1	CASRSRDRPNYGYTF	TGTGCCAGCAGGAGCCGGGACAGGCCGAACTATGGCTACACCTTC
many	TRBV6-1	TRBJ2-5	NA	CAGGVGGRGETQYF	TGTGCCGGAGGGGTCGGGGGGCGCGGAGAGACCCAGTACTTC
few	TRBV4-1	TRBJ2-2	NA	CASSQAGLYTGELFF	TGCGCCAGCAGCCAGGCGGGACTCTACACCGGGGAGCTGTTTTTT
NA	TRBV27	TRBJ2-5	NA	CASSPPAFPQETQYF	TGTGCCAGCAGCCCCCCGGCCTTTCCCCAAGAGACCCAGTACTTC
NA	TRBV29-1	TRBJ2-2	NA	CSVESGRGSGELFF	TGCAGCGTTGAATCGGGCAGGGGTAGCGGGGAGCTGTTTTTT
NA	TRBV9	TRBJ2-3	NA	CASSVVGVLDTQYF	TGTGCCAGCAGCGTAGTGGGCGTCTTAGATACGCAGTATTTT
many	TRBV19	TRBJ1-1	NA	CASLGLSGTEAFF	TGTGCCAGTCTTGGACTTAGCGGGACTGAAGCTTTCTTT
many	TRBV6-1	TRBJ2-5	NA	CASSEWSAETQYF	TGTGCCAGCAGTGAATGGTCGGCCGAGACCCAGTACTTC
many	TRBV18	TRBJ2-1	NA	CASSQVLQGNNEQFF	TGTGCCAGCTCACAGGTACTTCAGGGGAACAATGAGCAGTTCTTC
NA	TRBV6-5	TRBJ2-1	TRBD1	CASSSTGTGGEGQFF	TGTGCCAGCAGTTCAACCGGGACAGGGGGAGAGGGGCAGTTCTTC
few	TRBV12-3/TRBV12-4	TRBJ2-2	NA	CASSFSPNTGELFF	TGTGCCAGCAGTTTTTCACCAAACACCGGGGAGCTGTTTTTT
many	TRBV6-1	TRBJ1-1	NA	CASSEYSTPEGGEAFF	TGTGCCAGCAGTGAATATTCGACCCCCGAGGGTGGTGAAGCTTTCTTT
many	TRBV28	TRBJ1-2	NA	CASSSAGVGYTF	TGTGCCAGCAGTTCAGCTGGGGTCGGCTACACCTTC
few	TRBV11-2	TRBJ1-6	NA	CASSLDGGRVSGSPLHF	TGTGCCAGCAGCTTAGATGGGGGGCGCGTCTCCGGTTCACCCCTCCACTTT
NA	TRBV10-2	TRBJ2-3	NA	CASSEGGGGLTDTQYF	TGCGCCAGCAGTGAGGGGGGGGGGGGCCTTACAGATACGCAGTATTTT
NA	TRBV15	TRBJ2-7	NA	CATSRDGVSYEQYF	TGTGCCACCAGCAGAGATGGGGTATCCTACGAGCAGTACTTC
many	TRBV28	TRBJ2-3	NA	CASKDARSSTDTQYF	TGTGCCAGCAAGGACGCGCGATCTAGCACAGATACGCAGTATTTT
few	TRBV11-2	TRBJ1-2	NA	CASSLDSDLPVTF	TGTGCCAGCAGCTTAGATTCAGATTTGCCCGTAACCTTC
NA	TRBV18	TRBJ2-7	NA	CASSPSGQTVDEQYF	TGTGCCAGCTCACCTTCAGGACAGACGGTAGACGAGCAGTACTTC
few	TRBV5-1	TRBJ2-2	TRBD1	CASSLRTGGNGELFF	TGCGCCAGCAGCTTACGGACAGGGGGTAATGGGGAGCTGTTTTTT
many	TRBV5-6	TRBJ2-1	NA	CASSGVGFSYNEQFF	TGTGCCAGCAGCGGGGTGGGGTTCTCCTACAATGAGCAGTTCTTC
NA	TRBV6-2/TRBV6-3	TRBJ1-1	NA	CASSYSSSSEAFF	TGTGCCAGCAGTTACTCGAGTTCAAGTGAAGCTTTCTTT
many	TRBV6-1	TRBJ2-3	NA	CASRPSGTVTDTQYF	TGTGCCAGCAGACCCTCCGGGACTGTCACAGATACGCAGTATTTT